This TCR beta chain was profiled in a study of T cell changes during pregnancy in multiple sclerosis. Generated by immunoSEQ multiplex PCR, the TCRdb table keeps only in-frame clones and is missing some. The sample includes some 77,000 clones, around 90% of them seen just once. This clonotype was sampled from a female donor with multiple sclerosis, enrolled in a pregnancy study. The sequences come from CD4+ T cells from peripheral blood mononuclear cells, collected before pregnancy.

The CDR3 region is CASSLRLSGANVLTF. For the CDR3, the DNA is TGCGCCAGCAGCTTGAGACTCTCTGGGGCCAACGTCCTGACTTTC. The chain has TRBV5-1 and TRBJ2-6; D not certain. There are 15 residues in the CDR3. V was cut by 1 base and J by 0 bases, with 5 bases left in between. CDR1 SGHRS and CDR2 YFSETQ come from the germline V gene.